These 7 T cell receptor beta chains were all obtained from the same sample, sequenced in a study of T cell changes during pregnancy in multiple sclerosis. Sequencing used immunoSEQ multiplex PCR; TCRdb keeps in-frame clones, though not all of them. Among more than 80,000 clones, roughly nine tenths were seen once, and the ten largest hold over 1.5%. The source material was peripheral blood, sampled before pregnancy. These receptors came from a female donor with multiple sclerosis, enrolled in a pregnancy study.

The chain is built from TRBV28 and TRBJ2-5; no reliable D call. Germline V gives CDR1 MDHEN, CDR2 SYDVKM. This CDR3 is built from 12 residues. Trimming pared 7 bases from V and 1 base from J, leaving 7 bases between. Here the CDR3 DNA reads TGTGCCAGCATGGGCTTCCAAGAGACCCAGTACTTC. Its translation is CASMGFQETQYF.

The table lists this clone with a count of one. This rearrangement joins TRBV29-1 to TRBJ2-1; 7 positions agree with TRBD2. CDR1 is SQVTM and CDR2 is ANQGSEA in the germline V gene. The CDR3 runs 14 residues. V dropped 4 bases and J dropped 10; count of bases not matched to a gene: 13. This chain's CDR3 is CSVASRGVGGEQFF. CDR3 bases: TGCAGCGTTGCGAGTCGGGGGGTTGGGGGGGAGCAGTTCTTC.

The CDR3 reads CASRTDSVTYEQYF. The DNA of the CDR3 is TGTGCCAGCAGGACGGACAGCGTAACCTACGAGCAGTACTTC. The V and J genes are TRBV6-6 and TRBJ2-7; tentatively, D is TRBD1 (6 bases). The V end lost 6 bases, the J end lost 2 bases, and 14 bases lay between the germline ends. Germline V lookup: CDR1 MNHNY, CDR2 SVGAGI (reference sequence). The CDR3 length is 14 residues.

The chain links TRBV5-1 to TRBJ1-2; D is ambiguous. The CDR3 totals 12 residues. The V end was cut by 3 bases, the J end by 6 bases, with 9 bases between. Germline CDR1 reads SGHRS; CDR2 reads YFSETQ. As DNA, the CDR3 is TGCGCCAGCAGCTCGCAGAGGGATGGCTACACCTTC. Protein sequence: CASSSQRDGYTF.

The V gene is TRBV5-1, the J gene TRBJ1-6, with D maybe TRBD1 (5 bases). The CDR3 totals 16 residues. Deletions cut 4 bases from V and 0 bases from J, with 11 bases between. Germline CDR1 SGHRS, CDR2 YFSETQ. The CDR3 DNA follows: TGCGCCAGCAGCCTGTCGGGGGGCTCCTATAATTCACCCCTCCACTTT. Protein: CASSLSGGSYNSPLHF.

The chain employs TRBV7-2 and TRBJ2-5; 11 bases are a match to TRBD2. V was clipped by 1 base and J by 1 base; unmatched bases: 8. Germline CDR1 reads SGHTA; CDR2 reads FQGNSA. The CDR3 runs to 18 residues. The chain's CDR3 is CASSLGLAGGMGQETQYF. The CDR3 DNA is TGTGCCAGCAGCTTAGGGCTAGCGGGAGGAATGGGCCAAGAGACCCAGTACTTC. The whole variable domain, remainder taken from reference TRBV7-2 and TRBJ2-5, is GAGVSQSPSNKVTEKGKDVELRCDPISGHTALYWYRQSLGQGLEFLIYFQGNSAPDKSGLPSDRFSAERTGGSVSTLTIQRTQQEDSAVYLCASSLGLAGGMGQETQYFGPGTRLLVL.

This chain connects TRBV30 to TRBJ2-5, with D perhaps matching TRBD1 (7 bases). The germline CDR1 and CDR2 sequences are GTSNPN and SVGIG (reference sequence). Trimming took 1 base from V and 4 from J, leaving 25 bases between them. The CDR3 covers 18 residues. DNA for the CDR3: TGTGCCTGGAGTGCCATACCCTTGACAGGGAGGTTAGGAGAGACCCAGTACTTC. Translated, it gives CAWSAIPLTGRLGETQYF.